This TCR beta chain is drawn from a study of immune heterogeneity within non-small cell lung tumors (dated by TCRdb to about 2018). With regard to the full study: By histology, the tumors included about nine non-squamous carcinomas, several squamous cell carcinomas and 1 tumor not otherwise specified. To examine intratumoral immune heterogeneity, the study used whole-exome sequencing, RNA-seq and TCR beta repertoire sequencing on multiple spatially distinct regions of each NSCLC tumor. Transcriptome data were available for just 40 or so loci from around 12 patients, whereas TCR repertoire analysis spanned roughly 55 tumor loci from roughly 14 patients. For mutant peptides 8 to 11 amino acids long, netMHCpan-3.0 predicted neoantigen binding to the HLA alleles of each patient.

Relative to germline, V is 5 bases shorter and J is 6 bases shorter, with 20 bases between their ends. The CDR3 measures 15 amino acids from cysteine to phenylalanine. Solely the CDR3 DNA is kept, with 45 bases framed from the first base. Via the germline V gene, CDR1 is SGHTA and CDR2 FQGNSA. A multiplex PCR system amplified the TCR beta CDR3 region, with a first 10-cycle round using 32 V-gene forward and 13 J-gene reverse primers. First-round PCR used a QIAGEN Multiplex PCR Kit, and primer sequences were filed in Chinese patent CN105087789A. In a second PCR round, Illumina universal primers were added with the Phusion High-Fidelity PCR Kit. The TCR libraries underwent paired-end sequencing with a read length of 151 bp on the Illumina HiSeq X Ten platform. In the paper's pipeline: Cutadapt removed reads without multiplex PCR primers, PEAR merged read pairs, and MiXCR with default settings called CDR3 regions. Shannon entropy measured repertoire diversity, and clonality was calculated as one minus the Shannon entropy divided by the ln of the count of productive unique sequences. Clonotypes present at frequencies of at least 0.5% were defined as dominant or high-frequency T-cell clones. Using fastp trimming at Q25 and MiXCR clonotype assembly, TCRdb reanalyzed the public sequencing data and kept in-frame beta chains. All rows with the same CDR3 protein become a single entry with the most common DNA and genes. Clone size and V and J calls follow TCRdb, not the original study. The table for this sample lists 13,000 to 15,000 distinct CDR3 sequences; approximately 30% of them were counted only once. The ten largest account for around 5% of the sample.

This clonotype showed up just a few times. Its target antigen remains unknown. Within one base of it there is no much larger clone, and no base qualities were kept. The TCR template was genomic DNA extracted from bulk tumor tissue, and 600 ng of gDNA was amplified for each sample. During surgery, multiple biopsies were taken from each primary tumor and placed as far apart as possible within the tumor mass. Patients in the study cohort, which was described as untreated, were newly diagnosed NSCLC cases going through curative surgery. The donor group was made up of about 15 newly diagnosed non-small cell lung cancer patients undergoing surgery with curative intent. Resected tumor masses were reviewed by two independent pathologists. Only high-quality DNA and RNA samples were carried forward to sequencing. The investigation overall reported the following: Within a patient, identical dominant CDR3B clonotypes were found to recur across loci, yet unique high-frequency clones were also harbored in different tumor locations. A moderate positive correlation (R around 0.35), which was statistically significant, linked local T-cell repertoire clonality to local tumor mutational burden. High-frequency TCR beta clonotypes were found to be largely distinct between individual patients.

The chain is made from TRBV7-2 and TRBJ2-7; a tentative D match to TRBD2 spans 6 bases. The receptor was isolated from a man aged 40-50 years with non-small cell lung cancer. The sample taken for sequencing was lung tumor tissue. For the CDR3, the sequence is CASSDLDYLSSEQYF. At the DNA level, the sequence is TGTGCCAGCAGCGACTTGGACTATTTGTCTAGCGAGCAGTACTTC.